The 27 T cell receptor beta chains below all came from one sample that was sequenced in a study of blood T cell repertoires in COVID-19. Measured with immunoSEQ multiplex PCR; TCRdb has only the in-frame clones, and not every one. This sample carries about 160,000 clones, roughly 82% of them seen once, and the ten largest clones take roughly 6.4%. The sample taken for sequencing was peripheral blood. The receptors derive from a middle-aged woman with COVID-19, enrolled during active disease.

The chain couples TRBV7-9 to TRBJ1-5; no clear D gene. Trimming stripped 5 bases from V and 4 bases from J, with 15 bases between. Looked up from germline, CDR1 is SEHNR and CDR2 is FQNEAQ (reference sequence). The CDR3 consists of 15 residues. CDR3 nucleotide sequence: TGTGCCAGCAGCCCTGACACGAACCGGAATCAGCCCCAGCATTTT. This translates into CASSPDTNRNQPQHF.

J is TRBJ1-1 and V is TRBV5-1, with D uncertain. Trimming stripped 4 bases from V and 1 base from J, with 17 bases between. The CDR3 has 16 amino acids. CDR1 is SGHRS, CDR2 YFSETQ, per germline. Written as DNA, the CDR3 is TGCGCCAGCAGCCCTCTCCTGTCGAGTGGGAACACTGAAGCTTTCTTT. It translates to CASSPLLSSGNTEAFF.

The chain couples TRBV4-1 to TRBJ2-1; TRBD2 matches at 9 bases. Germline lookup yields CDR1 MGHRA and CDR2 YSYEKL. The trim removed 1 base at V and 9 bases at J, leaving 13 bases unmatched. The CDR3 extends over 17 amino acids. The CDR3 spells CASSQGRSGRRLSEQFF. In DNA, the CDR3 is TGCGCCAGCAGCCAAGGTAGGAGCGGGAGGAGATTGAGTGAGCAGTTCTTC.

The chain uses TRBV30 and TRBJ2-7; 9 bases agree with TRBD1. This CDR3 is built from 14 residues. In germline, CDR1 is GTSNPN, CDR2 SVGIG (reference sequence). V was pared by 3 bases and J by 3 bases, with 6 bases of the junction left unmatched. CDR3 nucleotide sequence: TGTGCCTGGAGGGCCGGGACAGGGTACTACGAGCAGTACTTC. The encoded protein is CAWRAGTGYYEQYF.

The rearrangement joins TRBV5-6 to TRBJ2-7, with 7 bases matching TRBD1. With 3 bases clipped from V and 9 bases from J, the junction kept 6 bases outside the gene matches. The CDR3 contains 12 residues. Germline V gene lookup returns CDR1 SGHDT and CDR2 YYEEEE. The DNA for the CDR3 is TGTGCCAGCAGCTCCCAGGGGGTCGGGCAGTACGTC. It codes for CASSSQGVGQYV.

The V gene is TRBV3-1 (or the pseudogene TRBV3-2), the J gene TRBJ2-5; D is perhaps TRBD1 (6 bases). Trimming removed 5 bases at V and 1 base at J, with 14 bases between. CDR1 is LGHDT, CDR2 YNNKEL, per germline (reference sequence). The CDR3 has 15 amino acids. The CDR3 DNA is TGTGCCAGCAGCTCCCAGGGGCACACCCAAGAGACCCAGTACTTC. As protein: CASSSQGHTQETQYF.

The chain joins TRBV3-1 (or the pseudogene TRBV3-2) to TRBJ1-2, with D possibly being TRBD1 (6 bases). The CDR3 loop spans 14 amino acids. Germline V gene lookup returns CDR1 LGHDT and CDR2 YNNKEL (reference sequence). V lost 2 bases and J 2 bases, leaving 9 bases between the germline ends. CDR3 sequence reads: CASSQLRGNYGYTF. The CDR3 DNA is TGTGCCAGCAGCCAACTCAGGGGAAACTATGGCTACACCTTC.

The genes are TRBV7-9 and TRBJ1-4; TRBD1 might be the D (5 bases). Deletions cut 5 bases from V and 3 bases from J, with 10 bases between. This CDR3 contains 14 residues. Germline values: CDR1 SEHNR, CDR2 FQNEAQ (reference sequence). This CDR3 is CASSPARANEKLFF. In DNA, the CDR3 is TGTGCCAGCAGCCCTGCCAGGGCTAATGAAAAACTGTTTTTT.

This chain uses TRBV19 with TRBJ2-1; possible D gene TRBD1, 6 bases. The ends were cut back, 2 bases at V and 7 bases at J, with 12 bases in the middle. CDR3 size: 14 residues. CDR1 and CDR2 (germline): LNHDA, SQIVND (reference sequence). CDR3 coding DNA: TGTGCCAGTAGTATAACTAGAGGGACAAATGAGCAGTTCTTC. Translating it yields CASSITRGTNEQFF. Supplemented by reference TRBV19 and TRBJ2-1, the full variable domain reads DGGITQSPKYLFRKEGQNVTLSCEQNLNHDAMYWYRQDPGQGLRLIYYSQIVNDFQKGDIAEGYSVSREKKESFPLTVTSAQKNPTAFYLCASSITRGTNEQFFGPGTRLTVL.

A single count supports this clone. The rearrangement joins TRBV23-1 to TRBJ2-1; TRBD1 aligns across 7 bases. Being an ORF, TRBV23-1 has a function that is uncertain. J gave up 4 bases and V 5 bases, and 8 bases lay outside the gene matches. This CDR3 region has 15 residues. CDR3 nucleotide sequence: TGCGCCAGCAGTGTACCGGGACAGTATTACAATGAGCAGTTCTTC. It specifies CASSVPGQYYNEQFF.

The chain carries TRBV5-6 and TRBJ1-1, with 7 bases fitting TRBD1. The CDR3 consists of 14 residues. Germline assignment: CDR1 SGHDT and CDR2 YYEEEE. With 1 base clipped from V and 8 bases from J, the junction kept 8 bases outside the gene matches. In nucleotides, the CDR3 is TGTGCCAGCAGCTTGCCTGACAGGGCCGGAGAAGCTTTCTTT. This codes for CASSLPDRAGEAFF.

V usage is TRBV18 and J usage is TRBJ2-3; TRBD2 aligns across 11 bases. CDR1 and CDR2 (germline): KGHSH, LQKENI. This CDR3 is built from 20 residues. J was trimmed by 1 base and V by 3 bases; bases with no gene match: 15. The CDR3 region has the DNA TGTGCCAGCTCACCCCTAGGGGTGCTAGCGGGGGGCCTCCGCACAGATACGCAGTATTTT. Translating gives CASSPLGVLAGGLRTDTQYF. Variable domain in full (rest from reference TRBV18 and TRBJ2-3): NAGVMQNPRHLVRRRGQEARLRCSPMKGHSHVYWYRQLPEEGLKFMVYLQKENIIDESGMPKERFSAEFPKEGPSILRIQQVVRGDSAAYFCASSPLGVLAGGLRTDTQYFGPGTRLTVL.

The chain combines TRBV10-2 with TRBJ1-6, with D maybe TRBD1 (5 bases). The CDR3 length is 15 residues. Trimming took 4 bases from V and 6 from J, leaving 13 bases between them. CDR1 and CDR2 (germline): WSHSY, SAAADI. The CDR3 here is CASSVTAGGNSPLHF. DNA of the CDR3: TGCGCCAGCAGTGTGACGGCGGGGGGTAATTCACCCCTCCACTTT.

The chain recombines TRBV13 with TRBJ2-1, with 14 bases aligning to TRBD2. Germline trimming cut 6 bases from V and 7 bases from J; bases unmatched to any gene: 14. Germline V gene sequence: CDR1 PRHDT, CDR2 FYEKMQ (reference sequence). The CDR3 is 18 residues long. The CDR3 sequence is CASRPRLAGGLYSNEQFF. The CDR3 DNA is TGTGCCAGCAGACCCAGACTAGCGGGGGGGCTTTATTCAAATGAGCAGTTCTTC.

This chain connects TRBV9 to TRBJ2-6; D is unresolved. The germline V gene encodes CDR1 SGDLS and CDR2 YYNGEE. V lost 0 bases, J lost 4 bases, and 5 bases lay in between. The CDR3 spans 14 residues. CDR3 amino acids: CASSVGRGANVLTF. The CDR3 nucleotides read TGTGCCAGCAGCGTAGGCAGGGGGGCCAACGTCCTGACTTTC.

This sequence joins TRBV11-2 and TRBJ2-5; possible D gene TRBD1, 5 bases. This CDR3 comprises 14 residues. V was cut by 6 bases and J by 1 base, with 12 bases left in between. Germline V gives CDR1 SGHAT, CDR2 FQNNGV. This CDR3 is CASSHWGGQETQYF. CDR3 DNA sequence: TGTGCCAGCAGTCATTGGGGCGGCCAAGAGACCCAGTACTTC.

This clone was recorded once. The CDR3, as DNA: TGTGCCAGCAAGTTGGCTAGCGGGAACACCGGGGAGCTGTTTTTT. Amino acids: CASKLASGNTGELFF. The chain carries TRBV6-5 and TRBJ2-2; 7 nucleotides align to TRBD2. CDR3 length: 15 residues. V lost 7 bases to trimming and J lost 1 base; unmatched junction nucleotides: 6. In germline, CDR1 is MNHEY, CDR2 SVGAGI.

The chain is built from TRBV29-1 and TRBJ1-1; TRBD1 matches at 7 bases. The length of the CDR3 is 13 residues. V lost 5 bases and J lost 0; bases outside the gene matches: 3. The germline V gene has CDR1 SQVTM and CDR2 ANQGSEA. CDR3 amino acids: CSVQTGMNTEAFF. The DNA of the CDR3 is TGCAGCGTTCAGACAGGGATGAACACTGAAGCTTTCTTT.

DNA for the CDR3: TGTGCCAGCAGCTTAAACAGGGGAGCCGAAGCTTTCTTT. As protein: CASSLNRGAEAFF. This chain joins TRBV11-3 and TRBJ1-1, with 7 bases lining up with TRBD1. V shed 2 bases and J 8 bases; nucleotides not matched to a gene: 5. CDR1 and CDR2 (germline): SGHNT, YENEEA. The CDR3 length is 13 residues. Full variable domain (outside the CDR3, taken from reference TRBV11-3 and TRBJ1-1): EAGVVQSPRYKIIEKKQPVAFWCNPISGHNTLYWYLQNLGQGPELLIRYENEEAVDDSQLPKDRFSAERLKGVDSTLKIQPAELGDSAVYLCASSLNRGAEAFFGQGTRLTVV.

The rearrangement uses TRBV2 and TRBJ2-1, with TRBD1 as a possible D gene (5 bases). The CDR3 loop spans 13 amino acids. The V end lost 6 bases, the J end lost 4 bases, and 10 bases lay between the germline ends. CDR1 is SNHLY, CDR2 FYNNEI, per germline. CDR3 sequence: CASRADSYNEQFF. CDR3 bases: TGTGCCAGCAGAGCAGACAGTTACAATGAGCAGTTCTTC.

The chain links TRBV21-1 to TRBJ2-7; the table assigns TRBD1, which was not confirmed against the DNA. TRBV21-1 is tagged as a pseudogene. The CDR3 has 15 residues. The CDR3: CRDKVRQGVLDEQYF. CDR3 nucleotide sequence: TGCCGAGATAAAGTAAGACAGGGTGTCTTAGACGAGCAGTACTTC.

This clone was observed a handful of times. The rearrangement uses TRBV28 and TRBJ2-7, with TRBD1 matching 8 bases. The CDR3 consists of 15 residues. V trimming: 5 bases; J trimming: 6 bases; junction bases outside the gene matches: 12. The germline V gene encodes CDR1 MDHEN and CDR2 SYDVKM. The CDR3 DNA reads TGTGCCAGCAGTCTAACCGGGACAGGATTCGGCGAGCAGTACTTC. Its translation: CASSLTGTGFGEQYF.

The rearrangement uses TRBV27 and TRBJ2-5; weak D call: TRBD2 (7 bases). Germline CDR1 MNHEY, CDR2 SMNVEV (reference sequence). Trimming took 0 bases from V and 7 from J, leaving 18 bases between them. This CDR3 is built from 16 residues. This CDR3 is CASSLSMGAGEGTQYF. Here the CDR3 DNA reads TGTGCCAGCAGTTTATCAATGGGGGCGGGAGAGGGGACCCAGTACTTC.

The chain uses TRBV28 and TRBJ2-3; TRBD2 agrees at 7 bases. Trimming at V came to 8 bases and at J to 0 bases, leaving 2 bases not matched to a gene. The CDR3 runs 13 residues. The germline gives CDR1 MDHEN, CDR2 SYDVKM. Written as DNA, the CDR3 is TGTGCCAGCTGGGACTACAGCACAGATACGCAGTATTTT. Protein product: CASWDYSTDTQYF.

CDR3 nucleotide sequence: TGTGCCAGCTCACCACTGGGGTCCAGCGGATACGAGCAGTACGTC. Translated: CASSPLGSSGYEQYV. This chain joins TRBV18 and TRBJ2-7; perhaps TRBD2 as D (5 bases). Germline V gives CDR1 KGHSH, CDR2 LQKENI. V was trimmed by 1 base and J by 4 bases, leaving 14 bases between them. The CDR3 has 15 amino acids.

In this sample, this clone turned up a few times. This rearrangement joins TRBV5-1 to TRBJ2-2; a possible D gene is TRBD2 (6 bases). CDR3 length: 16 amino acids. The germline V gene encodes CDR1 SGHRS and CDR2 YFSETQ. Trimming took off 4 bases at V and 2 bases at J, with 15 bases between the two ends. CDR3 in amino acids: CASSGTGTLNTGELFF. DNA for the CDR3: TGCGCCAGCAGCGGCACCGGGACTTTAAACACCGGGGAGCTGTTTTTT.

CDR3 in amino acids: CASSIKGGESYEQYF. CDR3 in DNA: TGTGCCAGCAGCATAAAAGGGGGCGAATCCTACGAGCAGTACTTC. The chain carries TRBV5-8 and TRBJ2-7; 7 bases align to TRBD1. V lost 4 bases to trimming and J lost 1 base; unmatched junction nucleotides: 8. The CDR3 sequence is 15 residues long. The V gene's germline CDR1 is SGHTS and CDR2 YDEGEE.